This T cell receptor (beta chain) derives from a study of shared clonotypes between healthy human individuals. Original processing notes: Filtering was not the same, since immunoSEQ gave junction-only sequences without quality scores. The data were produced by immunoSEQ multiplex PCR, yet TCRdb's version contains in-frame clones alone and is incomplete. V, J and clone size derive from that table, while D and trimming were established from the DNA sequence. Of 2 million to 2.5 million clones listed, approximately 93% are singletons. The CDR3 length is 18 residues. After removal of 5 bases from V and 0 bases from J, the junction contained 12 bases not matched to a gene. Germline V gene lookup returns CDR1 SGHRS and CDR2 YFSETQ.

The chain couples TRBV5-1 to TRBJ2-1, with TRBD2 matching 9 bases. The sequenced material came from naive CD4+ T cells from PBMCs. The sample's subset: CD45RA+ positively selected. The TCR originated in a man aged 18 to 30 in good health. Some clones in this sample may be carry-over from other donors' samples. This CDR3 reads CASRTGASGKSSYNEQFF. CDR3 sequence (DNA): TGCGCCAGCAGAACAGGGGCTAGCGGGAAGAGCTCCTACAATGAGCAGTTCTTC.